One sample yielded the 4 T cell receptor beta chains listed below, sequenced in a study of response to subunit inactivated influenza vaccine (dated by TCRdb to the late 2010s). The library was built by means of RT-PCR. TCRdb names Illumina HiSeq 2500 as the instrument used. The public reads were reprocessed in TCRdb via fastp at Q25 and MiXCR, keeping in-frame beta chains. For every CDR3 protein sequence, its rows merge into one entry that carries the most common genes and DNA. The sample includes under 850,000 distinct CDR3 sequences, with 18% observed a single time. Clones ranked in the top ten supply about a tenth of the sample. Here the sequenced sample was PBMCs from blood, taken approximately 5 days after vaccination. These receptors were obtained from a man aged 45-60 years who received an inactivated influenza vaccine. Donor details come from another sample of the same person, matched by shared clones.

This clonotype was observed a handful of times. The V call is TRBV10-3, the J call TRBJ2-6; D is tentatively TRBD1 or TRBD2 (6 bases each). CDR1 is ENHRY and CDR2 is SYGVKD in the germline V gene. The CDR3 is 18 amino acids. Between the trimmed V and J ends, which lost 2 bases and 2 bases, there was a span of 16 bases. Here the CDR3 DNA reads TGTGCCATCAGTGAGAGTGCCGGGGGCGGTGCTGGGGCCAACGTCCTGACTTTC. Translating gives CAISESAGGGAGANVLTF.

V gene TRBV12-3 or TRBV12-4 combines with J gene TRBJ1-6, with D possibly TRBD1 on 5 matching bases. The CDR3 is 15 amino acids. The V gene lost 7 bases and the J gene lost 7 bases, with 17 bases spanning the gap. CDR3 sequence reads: CASIKDGTGNSPLHF. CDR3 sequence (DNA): TGTGCCAGCATCAAGGACGGGACGGGAAATTCACCCCTCCACTTT.

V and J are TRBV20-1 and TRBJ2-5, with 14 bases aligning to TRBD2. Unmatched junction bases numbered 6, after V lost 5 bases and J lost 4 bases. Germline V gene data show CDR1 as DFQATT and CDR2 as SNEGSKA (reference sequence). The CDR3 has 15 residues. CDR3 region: CSAEGLAGVGETQYF. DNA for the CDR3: TGCAGTGCTGAGGGACTAGCGGGGGTTGGAGAGACCCAGTACTTC.

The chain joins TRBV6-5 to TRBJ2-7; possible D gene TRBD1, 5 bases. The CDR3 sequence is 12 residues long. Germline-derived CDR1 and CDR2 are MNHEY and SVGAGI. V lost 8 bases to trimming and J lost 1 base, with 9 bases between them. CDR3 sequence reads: CASGRQSYEQYF. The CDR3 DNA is TGTGCCAGCGGGCGACAGTCCTACGAGCAGTACTTC.